The rows below give T cell receptor beta chains drawn from one sample of a study of neoadjuvant anti-PD-1 for oral cavity cancer. Clones were read by immunoSEQ multiplex PCR, and TCRdb kept only the in-frame ones, dropping some. The data hold approximately 13,000 clones, with 50% to 80% observed a single time. Sequencing used PBMCs, obtained before nivolumab (anti-PD-1) treatment. All receptors come from a person aged 35-79 years with oral cavity squamous cell carcinoma. Both conserved end residues are part of each CDR3. A D gene is named only where the DNA matches it firmly. The listing skips clone size in some rows; elsewhere it reads once, few, many or a size class.

J gene	D gene	clone size	V gene	CDR3 DNA	CDR3 protein
TRBJ2-7	TRBD2	NA	TRBV11-2	TGTGCCAGCAGCAAAGCGGGAGCTGGAAACGAGCAGTACTTC	CASSKAGAGNEQYF
TRBJ2-1	TRBD2	NA	TRBV9	TGTGCCAGCAGCGTATTGGCGGGGGGGCCTAACAATGAGCAGTTCTTC	CASSVLAGGPNNEQFF
TRBJ1-2	NA	NA	TRBV6-6	TGTGCCAGCAGTTGGTCAGAAGAACGGAAAGGAGGCTACACCTTC	CASSWSEERKGGYTF
TRBJ2-7	TRBD1	NA	TRBV11-3	TGTGCCAGCAGCCGACAGGGGGGCTACGAGCAGTACTTC	CASSRQGGYEQYF
TRBJ2-3	TRBD2	NA	TRBV11-3	TGTGCCAGCAGCGTCGGCGGTGGGGGAGGGCCTTCAGATACGCAGTATTTT	CASSVGGGGGPSDTQYF
TRBJ2-1	NA	NA	TRBV10-1	TGCGCCAGCAGTGAGTCGGCGTTACCTGAATACAATGAGCAGTTCTTC	CASSESALPEYNEQFF
TRBJ2-2	TRBD1	few	TRBV14	TGTGCCAGCAGCCAAGTGGCAGGGGGCACCGGGGAGCTGTTTTTT	CASSQVAGGTGELFF
TRBJ1-1	TRBD1	NA	TRBV7-3	TGTGCCAGCAGCTTATTAGGGGGCAACACTGAAGCTTTCTTT	CASSLLGGNTEAFF
TRBJ2-3	NA	NA	TRBV27	TGTGCCAGCACCTTGACTGGGCGTGTTGGAGATACGCAGTATTTT	CASTLTGRVGDTQYF
TRBJ2-1	TRBD2	few	TRBV19	TGTGCCAGTAGTATAGACGTCCCGAGACTAGCGGCAAACAATGAGCAGTTCTTC	CASSIDVPRLAANNEQFF
TRBJ2-5	TRBD1	NA	TRBV2	TGTGCCAGCAGACGACAGGGAAACGTTGGGTCGGAGACCCAGTACTTC	CASRRQGNVGSETQYF
TRBJ2-1	NA	once	TRBV5-4	TGTGCCAGCAGCTCCCCGAGCTCCTACAATGAGCAGTTCTTC	CASSSPSSYNEQFF
TRBJ1-2	NA	NA	TRBV5-8	TGTGCCAGCAGCCTGATGGGAGGTTGGAATGGCTACACCTTC	CASSLMGGWNGYTF
TRBJ2-7	TRBD2	few	TRBV4-2	TGTGCCAGCAGCCAGGGACTAGCCTCCGAAGGCGAGCAGTACTTC	CASSQGLASEGEQYF
TRBJ1-1	NA	once	TRBV5-1	TGCGCCAGCAGCTTGGATATCCGGGACGAGGGATGGGGCATGAACACTGAAGCTTTCTTT	CASSLDIRDEGWGMNTEAFF
TRBJ2-7	NA	NA	TRBV5-1	TGCGCCAGCAGCCGCCCCAATGTGGAGGGTACGGGCTACGAGCAGTACTTC	CASSRPNVEGTGYEQYF
TRBJ1-6	TRBD1	NA	TRBV6-5	TGTGCCAGCAGAGGGACAGGGGGTATTTCACCCCTCCACTTT	CASRGTGGISPLHF
TRBJ2-7	NA	NA	TRBV29-1	TGCAGCGAGATGAGAGACAGGAGGAAAGTTCATATTCTCTACGAGCAGTACTTC	CSEMRDRRKVHILYEQYF
TRBJ2-3	TRBD1	NA	TRBV5-1	TGCGCCAGCAGCTACCGGGACAGCCACACAGATACGCAGTATTTT	CASSYRDSHTDTQYF
TRBJ2-7	NA	NA	TRBV10-2	TGCGCCAGCAGTGAAAGGGACGAGCAGTACTTC	CASSERDEQYF
TRBJ1-4	NA	NA	TRBV6-1	TGTGCCAGCAGTGAATCTGGCAGGGGCAGGGGAAAACTGTTTTTT	CASSESGRGRGKLFF
TRBJ1-6	TRBD1	NA	TRBV19	TGTGCCAGTACCCCGGACAGGGGGCGGCATAATTCACCCCTCCACTTT	CASTPDRGRHNSPLHF
TRBJ2-7	TRBD1	NA	TRBV11-3	TGTGCCAGCAGCTTAGGCCCGGACAGGGGTATCGTCGAGCAGTACTTC	CASSLGPDRGIVEQYF
TRBJ1-6	TRBD1	NA	TRBV7-2	TGTGCCAGCAGCTCGTCAACCAACAGGGGAAATTCACCCCTCCACTTT	CASSSSTNRGNSPLHF
TRBJ1-1	NA	NA	TRBV2	TGTGCCAGCAGTGAAGCTTTCTTT	CASSEAFF
TRBJ1-1	TRBD1	once	TRBV10-3	TGTGCCATCAGGGGACAGGCGGTGAACACTGAAGCTTTCTTT	CAIRGQAVNTEAFF
TRBJ1-4	TRBD1	NA	TRBV4-1	TGCGCCAGCAGCCCAGGACAGGGGGCGACTAATGAAAAACTGTTTTTT	CASSPGQGATNEKLFF
TRBJ1-1	NA	NA	TRBV28	TGTGCCAGCGGGTCGGGTGGGAGCACTGAAGCTTTCTTT	CASGSGGSTEAFF